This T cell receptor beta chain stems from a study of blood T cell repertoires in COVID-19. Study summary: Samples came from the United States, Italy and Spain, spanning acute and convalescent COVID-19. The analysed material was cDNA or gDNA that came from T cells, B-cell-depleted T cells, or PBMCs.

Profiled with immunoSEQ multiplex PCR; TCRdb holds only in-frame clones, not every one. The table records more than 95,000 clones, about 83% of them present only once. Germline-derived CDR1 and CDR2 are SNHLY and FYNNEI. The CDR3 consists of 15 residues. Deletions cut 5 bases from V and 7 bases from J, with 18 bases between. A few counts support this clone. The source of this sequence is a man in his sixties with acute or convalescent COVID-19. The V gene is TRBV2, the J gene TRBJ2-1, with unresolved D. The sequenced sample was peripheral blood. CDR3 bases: TGTGCCAGCAGTCCCGACTCGTCGGGTGGGAATGAGCAGTTCTTC. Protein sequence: CASSPDSSGGNEQFF.